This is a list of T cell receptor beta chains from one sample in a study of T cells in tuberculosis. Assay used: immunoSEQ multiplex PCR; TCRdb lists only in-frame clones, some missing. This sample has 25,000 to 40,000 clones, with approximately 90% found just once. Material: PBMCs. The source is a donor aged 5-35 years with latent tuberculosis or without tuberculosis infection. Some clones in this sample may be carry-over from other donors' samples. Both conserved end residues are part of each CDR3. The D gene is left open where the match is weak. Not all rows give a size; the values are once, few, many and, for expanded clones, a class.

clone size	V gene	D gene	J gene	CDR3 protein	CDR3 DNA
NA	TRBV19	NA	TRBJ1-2	CASSILAVANYGYTF	TGTGCCAGTAGTATTCTTGCGGTAGCTAACTATGGCTACACCTTC
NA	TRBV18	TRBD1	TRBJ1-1	CASSPLTGSNTEAFF	TGTGCCAGCTCACCCTTGACAGGGAGTAACACTGAAGCTTTCTTT
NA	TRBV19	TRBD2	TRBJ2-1	CASSTNSGGRHNEQFF	TGTGCCAGTAGTACAAACAGCGGGGGACGTCACAATGAGCAGTTCTTC
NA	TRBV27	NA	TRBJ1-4	CASSLPRQVINEKLFF	TGTGCCAGCAGTTTACCTCGACAGGTGATCAATGAAAAACTGTTTTTT
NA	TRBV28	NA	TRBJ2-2	CASSSSGLGAGGELFF	TGTGCCAGCAGTTCCTCGGGGTTGGGGGCTGGCGGGGAGCTGTTTTTT
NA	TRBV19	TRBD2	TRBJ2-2	CASSMGLAGPGELFF	TGTGCCAGTAGTATGGGGCTAGCGGGACCCGGGGAGCTGTTTTTT
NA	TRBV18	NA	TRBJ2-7	CASSPSDEQYF	TGTGCCAGCTCACCTAGCGACGAGCAGTACTTC
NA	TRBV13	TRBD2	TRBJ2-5	CASSPGGTAAQYF	TGTGCCAGCAGCCCCGGGGGGACCGCGGCCCAGTACTTC
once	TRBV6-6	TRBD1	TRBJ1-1	CASTATGTTLNTEAFF	TGTGCCAGCACCGCGACAGGGACAACTTTGAACACTGAAGCTTTCTTT
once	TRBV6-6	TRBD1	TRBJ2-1	CASSYPGTGIYNEQFF	TGTGCCAGCAGTTACCCCGGGACAGGGATCTACAATGAGCAGTTCTTC
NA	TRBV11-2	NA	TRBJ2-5	CASSLALGREYQETQYF	TGTGCCAGCAGCTTAGCCCTAGGGAGAGAGTACCAAGAGACCCAGTACTTC
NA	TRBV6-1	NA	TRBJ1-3	CASSDERGGTIYF	TGTGCCAGCAGTGATGAAAGGGGGGGTACCATATATTTT
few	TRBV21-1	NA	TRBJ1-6	CASSKGRHRGTSPLHF	TGTGCCAGCAGCAAAGGGCGGCACAGGGGCACTTCACCCCTCCACTTT
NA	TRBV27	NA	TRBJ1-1	CASSLVGHEAFF	TGTGCCAGCAGTTTAGTGGGACATGAAGCTTTCTTT
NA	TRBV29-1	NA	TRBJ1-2	CSVVTGPRGYGGGYTF	TGCAGCGTCGTGACAGGACCTCGGGGATATGGGGGTGGCTACACCTTC
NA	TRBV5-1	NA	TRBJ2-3	CASSKQPGQGATSGRIENTQYF	TGCGCCAGCAGCAAGCAACCGGGACAGGGGGCGACTAGCGGGAGGATTGAAAATACGCAGTATTTT
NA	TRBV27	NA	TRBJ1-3	CASSITGRVAGNTIYF	TGTGCCAGCAGTATAACAGGGAGAGTGGCTGGAAACACCATATATTTT
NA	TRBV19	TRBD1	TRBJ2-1	CASSFTGGANNEQFF	TGTGCCAGTAGTTTTACAGGGGGCGCAAACAATGAGCAGTTCTTC
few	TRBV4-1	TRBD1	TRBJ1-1	CASSQGFAGLFLSDRDTEAFF	TGCGCCAGCAGCCAAGGGTTCGCGGGATTATTCCTTTCGGACAGGGACACTGAAGCTTTCTTT
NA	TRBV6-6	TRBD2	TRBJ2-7	CASSPRLAGVGQYF	TGTGCCAGCAGTCCTCGACTAGCGGGTGTGGGGCAGTACTTC
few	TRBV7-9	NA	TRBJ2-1	CASSARAYNEQFF	TGTGCCAGTTCGGCGCGGGCTTACAATGAGCAGTTCTTC
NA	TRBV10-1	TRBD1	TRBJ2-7	CASSDMAGGAGEQYF	TGCGCCAGCAGTGATATGGCAGGGGGCGCGGGGGAGCAGTACTTC
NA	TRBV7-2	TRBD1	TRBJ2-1	CASSLVGDRYGEQFF	TGTGCCAGCAGCTTAGTAGGGGACAGGTACGGTGAGCAGTTCTTC
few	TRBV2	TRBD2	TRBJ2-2	CASSGLAVNTGELFF	TGTGCCAGCAGTGGACTAGCGGTGAACACCGGGGAGCTGTTTTTT
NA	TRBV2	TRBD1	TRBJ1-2	CASSRTGRFGYTF	TGTGCCAGCAGTAGGACAGGCCGTTTTGGCTACACCTTC
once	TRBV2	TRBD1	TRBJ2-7	CASSDHWGTGQYF	TGTGCCAGCAGTGACCATTGGGGGACAGGGCAGTACTTC
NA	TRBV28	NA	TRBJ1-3	CASLKGGKVNSGNTIYF	TGTGCCAGCCTTAAGGGGGGGAAGGTTAACTCTGGAAACACCATATATTTT
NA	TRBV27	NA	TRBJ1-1	CASSPSGGNTEAFF	TGTGCCAGCAGTCCTTCCGGTGGGAACACTGAAGCTTTCTTT
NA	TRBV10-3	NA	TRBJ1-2	CAISEPRIPSPYGYTF	TGTGCCATCAGCGAGCCTAGGATTCCTAGCCCCTATGGCTACACCTTC
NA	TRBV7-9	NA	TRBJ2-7	CASSGPGEYEQYF	TGTGCCAGCAGCGGCCCTGGAGAATACGAGCAGTACTTC
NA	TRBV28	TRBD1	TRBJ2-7	CASSPGTGVGFYEQYF	TGTGCCAGCAGCCCCGGGACAGGGGTCGGTTTCTACGAGCAGTACTTC
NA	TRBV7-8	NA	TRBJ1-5	CASSLGQDGGFYSNQPQHF	TGTGCCAGCAGCTTAGGCCAGGACGGCGGGTTTTATAGCAATCAGCCCCAGCATTTT
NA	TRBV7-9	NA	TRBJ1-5	CASSQGHANQPQHF	TGTGCCAGCAGCCAGGGACACGCCAATCAGCCCCAGCATTTT
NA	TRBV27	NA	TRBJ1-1	CASSYKRETEAFF	TGTGCCAGCAGTTATAAGAGAGAAACTGAAGCTTTCTTT
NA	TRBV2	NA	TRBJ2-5	CASNLQGPLQETQYF	TGTGCCAGCAACCTACAGGGACCCCTGCAAGAGACCCAGTACTTC
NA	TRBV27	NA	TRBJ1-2	CASSLGRANGYTF	TGTGCCAGCAGTTTAGGCAGGGCGAATGGCTACACCTTC
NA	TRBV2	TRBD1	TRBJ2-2	CASSPRTGLGTGELFF	TGTGCCAGCAGTCCTCGGACAGGGCTGGGAACCGGGGAGCTGTTTTTT
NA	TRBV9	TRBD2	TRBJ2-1	CASKREASSYNEQFF	TGTGCCAGTAAGCGGGAGGCAAGCTCCTACAATGAGCAGTTCTTC
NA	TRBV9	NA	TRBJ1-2	CASSVAAPSLGGGYTF	TGTGCCAGCAGCGTAGCGGCGCCCTCCCTAGGTGGGGGCTACACCTTC
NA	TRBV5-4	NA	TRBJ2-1	CASSFGSNEQFF	TGTGCCAGCAGCTTTGGGAGCAATGAGCAGTTCTTC
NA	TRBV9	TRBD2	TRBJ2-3	CASSPRLAGGDTQYF	TGTGCCAGCAGCCCGAGACTAGCGGGAGGAGATACGCAGTATTTT
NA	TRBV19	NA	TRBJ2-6	CASSIRTVPGAGANVLTF	TGTGCCAGTAGTATAAGGACAGTGCCCGGGGCTGGGGCCAACGTCCTGACTTTC